This TCR beta chain was documented in a study of blood T cell repertoires in COVID-19. Overall study context: The samples span acute and convalescent COVID-19 from the United States, Italy and Spain. The analysed material was cDNA or gDNA that came from T cells, B-cell-depleted T cells, or PBMCs.

Germline lookup yields CDR1 LGHDT and CDR2 YNNKEL (reference sequence). V lost 1 base to trimming and J lost 8 bases, with 8 bases between them. The CDR3 runs to 12 residues. Original methodology: Reference gene primers were amplified, and this amplification served to estimate nucleated cell counts. Generated by immunoSEQ multiplex PCR, the TCRdb table keeps only in-frame clones and is missing some. V and J calls and clone size are as listed in that table; D and trimming were resolved from the DNA. This sample has about 100,000 clones, with about 89% found just once. The clonotype originates from a human donor in a cohort sampled during active COVID-19. The sequenced sample was peripheral blood. The J gene is TRBJ1-1, the V gene TRBV3-1 (or the pseudogene TRBV3-2); no firm D call. CDR3 nucleotide sequence: TGTGCCAGCAGCCAAGCCCGTCGGGAAGCTTTCTTT. It translates to CASSQARREAFF.